Below are 25 T cell receptor beta chains sequenced from a single sample in a study of persistence of HIV-infected CD4 T cells. Their target antigens are unknown. Sequencing used immunoSEQ version 4 in survey mode. Data came from immunoSEQ multiplex PCR; TCRdb stores just in-frame clones and leaves some out. The sample lists tens of thousands of clones; approximately 80% were seen once. An overlapping HIV-1 Gag peptide pool stimulated these cells at approximately 0.91 ug/peptide/mL. CD40L/CD69 double-negative CD45RO-high memory CD4+ T cells were collected. The specimen comprised CD4+ T cells sorted from PBMCs after roughly 17-hour stimulation, sampled from a patient who received antiretroviral therapy. The receptors here all came from an adult man with HIV who was CMV-seropositive.

The chain is built from TRBV3-1 (or the pseudogene TRBV3-2) and TRBJ2-7; 7 bases line up with TRBD1. Germline V gene sequence: CDR1 LGHDT, CDR2 YNNKEL (reference sequence). There are 14 residues in the CDR3. V lost 4 bases, J lost 2 bases, and 5 bases stayed unmatched. CDR3 loop: CASSRGTAPYEQYF. The CDR3 coding sequence is TGTGCCAGCAGCCGAGGGACAGCGCCCTACGAGCAGTACTTC.

This chain connects TRBV6-5 to TRBJ1-5; D remains ambiguous. Trimming pared 2 bases from V and 5 bases from J, leaving 7 bases between. CDR1 and CDR2 from the germline V gene are MNHEY and SVGAGI. CDR3 length: 13 amino acids. The CDR3 loop reads CASSYGSYQPQHF. The DNA for the CDR3 is TGTGCCAGCAGTTACGGGAGTTATCAGCCCCAGCATTTT.

The J gene is TRBJ1-2, the V gene TRBV3-1 (or the pseudogene TRBV3-2); possible D gene TRBD1, 6 bases. Germline lookup yields CDR1 LGHDT and CDR2 YNNKEL (reference sequence). The CDR3 loop spans 15 amino acids. V gave up 6 bases and J gave up 7 bases, with 21 bases separating them. The CDR3 sequence is CASRGGLQGSGGYTF. In nucleotides, the CDR3 is TGTGCCAGCAGGGGGGGGCTCCAGGGATCTGGTGGCTACACCTTC.

The genes are TRBV11-1 and TRBJ1-1; no clear D. The CDR3 extends over 13 amino acids. Germline-derived CDR1 and CDR2 are SGHAT and FQDESV (reference sequence). The V end was cut by 5 bases, the J end by 5 bases, with 12 bases between. CDR3: CASSIGRSTEAFF. CDR3 DNA sequence: TGTGCCAGCAGCATCGGGAGGTCGACTGAAGCTTTCTTT.

The chain uses TRBV6-5 and TRBJ2-3; no clear D. CDR1 MNHEY and CDR2 SVGAGI come from the germline V gene. CDR3 size: 16 residues. V lost 3 bases and J 0 bases, leaving 13 bases between the germline ends. CDR3 residues: CASSYRYKFSTDTQYF. CDR3 DNA sequence: TGTGCCAGCAGTTATCGTTACAAGTTTAGCACAGATACGCAGTATTTT.

The chain uses TRBV11-3 and TRBJ2-1, with D possibly being TRBD1 (6 bases). CDR1 and CDR2 from the germline V gene are SGHNT and YENEEA. V lost 2 bases and J 7 bases, leaving 15 bases between the germline ends. This CDR3 spans 15 amino acids. DNA of the CDR3: TGTGCCAGCAGCTTATCGGGACAATCATATAATGAGCAGTTCTTC. Translated: CASSLSGQSYNEQFF.

This clone appeared a single time. This chain uses TRBV7-9 with TRBJ2-3; D unresolved. Germline V CDR1 and CDR2: SEHNR, FQNEAQ (reference sequence). CDR3 size: 12 residues. Trimming left V 5 bases short and J 3 bases short, with 6 bases between. The CDR3 sequence is CASSLETDTQYF. Written as DNA, the CDR3 is TGTGCCAGCAGCCTTGAGACAGATACGCAGTATTTT. The complete variable domain, with remaining parts taken from reference TRBV7-9 and TRBJ2-3, reads DTGVSQNPRHKITKRGQNVTFRCDPISEHNRLYWYRQTLGQGPEFLTYFQNEAQLEKSRLLSDRFSAERPKGSFSTLEIQRTEQGDSAMYLCASSLETDTQYFGPGTRLTVL.

The chain employs TRBV3-1 (or the pseudogene TRBV3-2) and TRBJ1-5; 7 nucleotides match TRBD1. Losses at the gene ends were 4 bases for V and 2 bases for J; bases not matched to a gene: 8. CDR3 length: 16 residues. Germline assignment: CDR1 LGHDT and CDR2 YNNKEL (reference sequence). CDR3 bases: TGTGCCAGCAGCCTAGGAACCGGGACAGGCAATCAGCCCCAGCATTTT. This sequence encodes CASSLGTGTGNQPQHF.

This rearrangement joins TRBV10-3 to TRBJ1-2, with 8 bases lining up with TRBD1. Germline CDR1 ENHRY, CDR2 SYGVKD. This CDR3 comprises 15 residues. After removal of 2 bases from V and 4 bases from J, the junction contained 6 bases not matched to a gene. The CDR3 nucleotides are TGTGCCATCAGTGAGACAGTGGGACAGGCCTATGGCTACACCTTC. Protein sequence: CAISETVGQAYGYTF.

V usage is TRBV10-3 and J usage is TRBJ2-6; D gene unclear. This CDR3 is 12 amino acids long. Germline V lookup: CDR1 ENHRY, CDR2 SYGVKD. The V end was cut by 4 bases, the J end by 2 bases, with 0 bases between. As DNA, the CDR3 is TGTGCCATCAGTGCTGGGGCCAACGTCCTGACTTTC. This gives the protein CAISAGANVLTF.

This chain uses TRBV7-6 with TRBJ1-1, with unresolved D. The CDR3 extends over 18 amino acids. The germline V gene has CDR1 SGHVS and CDR2 FNYEAQ. Trimming shortened V by 3 bases and J by 0 bases, and 20 bases separated the two germline ends. The CDR3 sequence: CASSFPRSGSTMNTEAFF. The CDR3 DNA sequence: TGTGCCAGCAGCTTCCCCCGGAGCGGCTCCACTATGAACACTGAAGCTTTCTTT.

The chain employs TRBV7-2 and TRBJ1-2, with D hard to call. The V and J ends lost 5 bases and 0 bases respectively, with 10 bases between them. Germline CDR1 SGHTA, CDR2 FQGNSA. This CDR3 has 14 residues. The CDR3 region has the DNA TGTGCCAGCAGCACCTCGCGGGCTAACTATGGCTACACCTTC. Protein sequence: CASSTSRANYGYTF. Full variable domain (outside the CDR3, taken from reference TRBV7-2 and TRBJ1-2): GAGVSQSPSNKVTEKGKDVELRCDPISGHTALYWYRQSLGQGLEFLIYFQGNSAPDKSGLPSDRFSAERTGGSVSTLTIQRTQQEDSAVYLCASSTSRANYGYTFGSGTRLTVV.

The genes are TRBV29-1 and TRBJ2-3, with TRBD1 matching over 7 bases. This CDR3 comprises 15 residues. Germline-derived CDR1 and CDR2 are SQVTM and ANQGSEA. The V and J ends lost 2 bases and 5 bases, in that order; junction bases with no gene match: 10. For the CDR3, the DNA is TGCAGCGTTGAACCCGACAGGGCTGCACAAGATACGCAGTATTTT. Translating it yields CSVEPDRAAQDTQYF.

V usage is TRBV6-1 and J usage is TRBJ1-5; D is ambiguous. The length of the CDR3 is 13 residues. Germline V CDR1 and CDR2: MNHNS, SASEGT. Trimming pared 3 bases from V and 5 bases from J, leaving 8 bases between. CDR3 DNA: TGTGCCAGCAGTGAGAGACTGGATCAGCCCCAGCATTTT. As protein: CASSERLDQPQHF.

This rearrangement joins TRBV7-9 to TRBJ2-2; perhaps TRBD2 as D (6 bases). V lost 4 bases and J 2 bases, leaving 20 bases between the germline ends. Germline V gene lookup returns CDR1 SEHNR and CDR2 FQNEAQ (reference sequence). The CDR3 sequence is 18 residues long. CDR3 DNA sequence: TGTGCCAGCAGCTCCCAAATGTCCGGGACTTCTAACACCGGGGAGCTGTTTTTT. Protein sequence: CASSSQMSGTSNTGELFF.

This clone was counted a single time. The chain recombines TRBV5-1 with TRBJ1-1; D ambiguous. Germline V gene data show CDR1 as SGHRS and CDR2 as YFSETQ. This CDR3 is built from 13 residues. The V end lost 1 base, the J end lost 7 bases, and 11 bases lay between the germline ends. DNA for the CDR3: TGCGCCAGCAGCTTGAGGTCAGACGGTGAAGCTTTCTTT. It is translated as CASSLRSDGEAFF. The entire variable domain, with the rest obtained from reference TRBV5-1 and TRBJ1-1, is as follows: KAGVTQTPRYLIKTRGQQVTLSCSPISGHRSVSWYQQTPGQGLQFLFEYFSETQRNKGNFPGRFSGRQFSNSRSEMNVSTLELGDSALYLCASSLRSDGEAFFGQGTRLTVV.

V is TRBV25-1 and J is TRBJ1-3; maybe TRBD1 (5 bases). V lost 2 bases and J 7 bases, leaving 21 bases between the germline ends. Germline CDR1 and CDR2: MGHDK and SYGVNS. The CDR3 has 17 amino acids. CDR3 region: CASSEIPGLGRDNTIYF. CDR3 in DNA: TGTGCCAGCAGTGAAATACCTGGCCTGGGCAGGGATAACACCATATATTTT.

V gene TRBV6-2 or TRBV6-3 combines with J gene TRBJ1-5; TRBD1 matches 7 bases. CDR3 length equals 16 residues. In germline, CDR1 is MNHEY, CDR2 SVGEGT. J was trimmed by 2 bases and V by 1 base; bases with no gene match: 5. The CDR3 sequence is CASSYFSGQGNQPQHF. The CDR3 region has the DNA TGTGCCAGCAGTTACTTCTCCGGACAGGGCAATCAGCCCCAGCATTTT.

V gene TRBV18 combines with J gene TRBJ2-1, with D possibly matching TRBD1 (5 bases). The CDR3 has 17 amino acids. Germline loops: CDR1 KGHSH, CDR2 LQKENI. V dropped 10 bases and J dropped 0 bases, with 22 bases sitting between them. CDR3 in DNA: TGTGCCACCCGACCTTTAAGGGGTGCCAGCTCCTACAATGAGCAGTTCTTC. It codes for CATRPLRGASSYNEQFF.

The V gene is TRBV10-3, the J gene TRBJ1-5; possible D gene TRBD1, 5 bases. The V end lost 6 bases, the J end lost 4 bases, and 10 bases lay between the germline ends. The length of the CDR3 is 13 residues. Germline V gene lookup returns CDR1 ENHRY and CDR2 SYGVKD. CDR3 nucleotide sequence: TGTGCCATCAGCCGGGACCGAAATCAGCCCCAGCATTTT. Amino acid sequence: CAISRDRNQPQHF.

This clone is labeled medium-sized. The chain carries TRBV7-2 and TRBJ2-2; the D is unclear. The CDR3 length is 13 residues. CDR1 is SGHTA, CDR2 FQGNSA, per germline. The ends were cut back, 0 bases at V and 9 bases at J, with 8 bases in the middle. DNA for the CDR3: TGTGCCAGCAGCTTAGCGCTCTTCCGGGAGCTGTTTTTT. Translated: CASSLALFRELFF.

The chain joins TRBV6-5 to TRBJ1-4; TRBD1 matches 10 bases. The germline CDR1 and CDR2 sequences are MNHEY and SVGAGI. The CDR3 totals 13 residues. V was clipped by 8 bases and J by 8 bases; unmatched bases: 5. CDR3 residues: CASVRDRGEKLFF. As DNA, the CDR3 is TGTGCCAGCGTGAGGGACAGGGGAGAAAAACTGTTTTTT.

This chain uses TRBV30 with TRBJ2-7; D may correspond to TRBD1 or TRBD2 (5 bases each). V was clipped by 2 bases and J by 2 bases, with 16 bases between them. The length of the CDR3 is 15 residues. Germline assignment: CDR1 GTSNPN and CDR2 SVGIG (reference sequence). The CDR3 region is CAWSYSRDGAYEQYF. The CDR3 bases are TGTGCCTGGAGTTACTCCCGGGACGGCGCCTACGAGCAGTACTTC.

The gene calls are TRBV18 and TRBJ2-6; tentatively, D is TRBD1 or TRBD2 (5 bases each). V was clipped by 5 bases and J by 14 bases, with 10 bases between them. The CDR3 length is 11 residues. Per the germline V gene, CDR1 is KGHSH and CDR2 is LQKENI. The CDR3 coding sequence is TGTGCCAGCTCATCCAGGGAGATCCTGACTTTC. Translation: CASSSREILTF.

In this sample, this clone turned up a few times. This rearrangement joins TRBV4-2 to TRBJ2-1; perhaps TRBD1 as D (6 bases). Deletions cut 1 base from V and 7 bases from J, with 20 bases between. This CDR3 is 17 amino acids long. Germline CDR1 is LGHNA and CDR2 is YNFKEQ. CDR3 amino acids: CASSQASLRADRNEQFF. The CDR3 DNA reads TGTGCCAGCAGCCAAGCCTCGTTGCGGGCCGACAGGAATGAGCAGTTCTTC.